This T cell receptor beta chain was documented in a study of cytomegalovirus exposure and HLA in healthy donors. 13 Jbeta primers and 60 Vbeta primers were used for the PCR. Assay used: immunoSEQ multiplex PCR; TCRdb lists only in-frame clones, some missing. This table has about 150,000 clones, 50% to 75% appearing once. In germline, CDR1 is SGHTS, CDR2 YDEGEE. V lost 2 bases to trimming and J lost 6 bases, with 18 bases between them. This CDR3 contains 16 residues. The table lists this clone with a few counts. This chain links TRBV5-8 with TRBJ2-1; a possible D gene is TRBD1 (5 bases). Material for sequencing was PBMCs. The TCR was taken from a woman in her 30s in good health and CMV-seropositive. The CDR3 nucleotides read TGTGCCAGCAGCTTAAGGGGCCAAAGGTTGGTCAATGAGCAGTTCTTC. It codes for CASSLRGQRLVNEQFF.